A single sample is the source of the 19 T cell receptor beta chains below, sequenced in a study of cytomegalovirus exposure and HLA in healthy donors. With 60 Vbeta and 13 Jbeta primers, the PCR was carried out. The repertoire was sequenced with immunoSEQ multiplex PCR; TCRdb's copy has only in-frame clones and lacks some. The sample includes hundreds of thousands of clones, about 80% of them seen just once. Sequencing was carried out using PBMCs. The receptors were sampled from a woman aged 40 to 50 in good health and CMV-seronegative.

The chain combines TRBV5-6 with TRBJ2-4, with D possibly matching TRBD2 (5 bases). V lost 2 bases and J lost 7, with 13 bases in between. From germline, CDR1 is SGHDT and CDR2 YYEEEE. The CDR3 is 14 amino acids. The CDR3 is CASSLVRDGNIQYF. The CDR3 DNA is TGTGCCAGCAGCTTAGTGAGGGATGGGAACATTCAGTACTTC.

This chain connects TRBV30 to TRBJ2-1, with 11 positions matching TRBD2. V gave up 5 bases and J gave up 4 bases; unmatched junction bases: 4. CDR1 and CDR2 (germline): GTSNPN, SVGIG (reference sequence). The CDR3 has 14 residues. The CDR3 DNA sequence: TGTGCCTGGGATGCTAGCGGGGGGTACAATGAGCAGTTCTTC. Amino acid sequence: CAWDASGGYNEQFF.

The chain couples TRBV5-4 to TRBJ2-5, with D tentatively TRBD2 (5 bases). V was pared by 5 bases and J by 1 base, with 9 bases between. Looked up from germline, CDR1 is SGHNT and CDR2 is YYREEE (reference sequence). This CDR3 is built from 13 residues. The CDR3 spells CASRDGLQETQYF. In DNA form, the CDR3 reads TGTGCCAGCAGGGACGGACTCCAAGAGACCCAGTACTTC.

In nucleotides, the CDR3 is TGTGCCAGCAGTTACACAGGGGAGGCTTTCTTT. It yields the protein CASSYTGEAFF. The chain recombines TRBV6-6 with TRBJ1-1; 7 bases map to TRBD1. The CDR3 length is 11 residues. The V gene's germline CDR1 is MNHNY and CDR2 SVGAGI (reference sequence). V dropped 2 bases and J dropped 11; count of bases not matched to a gene: 2.

The CDR3: CASSVTASNYEQYF. In DNA, the CDR3 is TGTGCCAGCAGTGTGACAGCTTCAAACTACGAGCAGTACTTC. The chain has TRBV27 and TRBJ2-7; D is perhaps TRBD1 (5 bases). CDR1 is MNHEY and CDR2 is SMNVEV in the germline V gene (reference sequence). This CDR3 is built from 14 residues. V lost 5 bases and J lost 3, with 14 bases in between.

The J gene is TRBJ2-2, the V gene TRBV7-3; D unresolved. Looked up from germline, CDR1 is SGHTA and CDR2 is FQGTGA. The CDR3 is 12 amino acids. V was trimmed by 2 bases and J by 5 bases, leaving 3 bases between them. The CDR3 region is CASSLLTGELFF. The CDR3 bases are TGTGCCAGCAGCTTACTAACCGGGGAGCTGTTTTTT.

The rearrangement uses TRBV9 and TRBJ1-1; tentatively, D is TRBD1 (6 bases). The V gene lost 4 bases and the J gene lost 0 bases, with 10 bases spanning the gap. The CDR3 runs to 14 residues. Germline V lookup: CDR1 SGDLS, CDR2 YYNGEE. The CDR3 nucleotides read TGTGCCAGCAGCCCACAGGGATTGAACACTGAAGCTTTCTTT. Its translation: CASSPQGLNTEAFF.

This clone has just one count. The genes are TRBV7-2 and TRBJ2-4, with D tentatively TRBD2 (6 bases). Per germline, CDR1 SGHTA and CDR2 FQGNSA. V lost 5 bases and J lost 7, with 9 bases in between. This CDR3 spans 12 amino acids. Written as DNA, the CDR3 is TGTGCCAGCAGCCCGGAGGGGAACATTCAGTACTTC. This gives the protein CASSPEGNIQYF.

V and J are TRBV25-1 and TRBJ1-1; 9 bases are shared with TRBD1. The V gene end was trimmed by 4 bases and the J gene end by 7 bases; junction bases not matched to a gene: 7. CDR3 size: 14 residues. Germline V CDR1 and CDR2: MGHDK, SYGVNS. The CDR3 bases are TGTGCCAGCAGTGCAACAGGGGGCAAAGATGAAGCTTTCTTT. Protein: CASSATGGKDEAFF.

Notes on this clone: At the DNA level, this CDR3 is encoded by other sequences in the same sample as well. The gene calls are TRBV6-1 and TRBJ2-1; D remains ambiguous. This CDR3 is built from 13 residues. Between the trimmed V and J ends, which lost 4 bases and 0 bases, there was a span of 4 bases. Germline lookup yields CDR1 MNHNS and CDR2 SASEGT. CDR3 region: CASSVYSYNEQFF. DNA for the CDR3: TGTGCCAGCAGTGTATACTCCTACAATGAGCAGTTCTTC.

With respect to this clone: Sequence at one end of the junction differs from germline and may be a read error. V and J are TRBV7-9 and TRBJ1-1, with D perhaps TRBD1 (6 bases). The CDR3 has 12 residues. Per germline, CDR1 SEHNR and CDR2 FQNEAQ (reference sequence). CDR3: CSSSLEGVEAFF. CDR3 coding DNA: TGTTCCAGCAGCCTAGAGGGGGTTGAAGCTTTCTTT. Based on the CDR3 plus reference TRBV7-9 and TRBJ1-1, the full variable domain is DTGVSQNPRHKITKRGQNVTFRCDPISEHNRLYWYRQTLGQGPEFLTYFQNEAQLEKSRLLSDRFSAERPKGSFSTLEIQRTEQGDSAMYLCSSSLEGVEAFFGQGTRLTVV.

The table lists this clone with a count of one. The chain has TRBV7-9 and TRBJ1-6; D uncertain. V was pared by 5 bases and J by 9 bases, with 11 bases between. CDR1 is SEHNR and CDR2 is FQNEAQ in the germline V gene (reference sequence). The CDR3 has 13 residues. For the CDR3, the DNA is TGTGCCAGCAGCAACGTCGAGGGTTCACCCCTCCACTTT. Amino acids: CASSNVEGSPLHF.

The chain employs TRBV5-1 and TRBJ2-6, with D unresolved. Deletions cut 4 bases from V and 0 bases from J, with 8 bases between. Germline V lookup: CDR1 SGHRS, CDR2 YFSETQ. The length of the CDR3 is 15 residues. DNA for the CDR3: TGCGCCAGCAGCCCGGCGGCCTCTGGGGCCAACGTCCTGACTTTC. This translates into CASSPAASGANVLTF.

This rearrangement joins TRBV9 to TRBJ1-6, with 8 positions matching TRBD1. J was trimmed by 10 bases and V by 2 bases; bases with no gene match: 5. Germline CDR1 and CDR2: SGDLS and YYNGEE. This CDR3 has 14 amino acids. The CDR3 loop reads CASSVRQGHSPLHF. DNA for the CDR3: TGTGCCAGCAGCGTGAGACAGGGGCACTCACCCCTCCACTTT.

The gene calls are TRBV7-2 and TRBJ2-7, with TRBD1 matching 7 bases. V gave up 0 bases and J gave up 3 bases; unmatched junction bases: 11. In germline, CDR1 is SGHTA, CDR2 FQGNSA. The CDR3 is 17 residues long. The CDR3 region has the DNA TGTGCCAGCAGCTTAGCTTTAACGGGGACAGCCGACTACGAGCAGTACTTC. Translated: CASSLALTGTADYEQYF.

This sequence joins TRBV2 and TRBJ1-2, with TRBD1 matching 10 bases. Germline V gene sequence: CDR1 SNHLY, CDR2 FYNNEI. The junction had 5 bases not matched to a gene; V was cut back by 5 bases and J by 5 bases. This CDR3 contains 14 residues. In nucleotides, the CDR3 is TGTGCCAGCAGTCTAGGACAGGGGGATTATGGCTACACCTTC. It specifies CASSLGQGDYGYTF.

The rearrangement links TRBV7-6 to TRBJ1-1; D is uncertain. With 1 base removed from V and 8 bases from J, the gap between germline ends came to 14 bases. Germline CDR1 SGHVS, CDR2 FNYEAQ. This CDR3 has 14 residues. In nucleotides, the CDR3 is TGTGCCAGCAGCTTAGAAGTTGCAGGTGACGAAGCTTTCTTT. This sequence encodes CASSLEVAGDEAFF.

V usage is TRBV10-1 and J usage is TRBJ2-3; possibly TRBD2 for D (5 bases). CDR3 length: 15 amino acids. Trimming removed 3 bases from V and 2 bases from J, with 12 bases in between. Germline V gene sequence: CDR1 WNHNN, CDR2 SYGVQD (reference sequence). CDR3 sequence (DNA): TGCGCCAGCAGTGACAGCTGGACTCTCACAGATACGCAGTATTTT. This encodes CASSDSWTLTDTQYF.

The rearrangement uses TRBV5-6 and TRBJ1-1, with TRBD1 matching over 7 bases. V was clipped by 3 bases and J by 8 bases; unmatched bases: 7. This CDR3 region has 13 residues. The germline V gene encodes CDR1 SGHDT and CDR2 YYEEEE. The CDR3 region is CASSYDRAPEAFF. The CDR3 DNA follows: TGTGCCAGCAGCTATGACAGGGCTCCGGAAGCTTTCTTT.